The clone carrying this TCR beta chain was picked up one time. The authors incorporated unique molecular identifiers into the TCR beta cDNA libraries. MiXCR was run by TCRdb on the PCR reads, yielding one entry per CDR3 protein. The data show 650,000 to 850,000 distinct CDR3 sequences, roughly half seen once. This record belongs to a study of post-analysis software for immune sequencing data. This TCR was recovered from a girl between 5 and 17 years old with multiple sclerosis. Source material: blood.

The CDR3 bases are TGTGCCAGCAGCACCTTGAGGGGGTACGAAAACATTCAGTACTTC. Its protein product is CASSTLRGYENIQYF. The chain is built from TRBV12-3 or TRBV12-4 and TRBJ2-4, with D tentatively TRBD1 (6 bases). The CDR3 covers 15 residues. V dropped 6 bases and J dropped 5 bases, with 17 bases sitting between them.